A selection of T cell receptor beta chains follows, all from one sample in a study of Graves' ophthalmopathy and Graves' hyperthyroidism. MiXCR, applied by TCRdb to the multiplex PCR reads, yields one record per CDR3 protein. The sample has some 360,000 distinct CDR3 sequences; approximately 17% are singletons. The specimen was peripheral blood. The receptors were sampled from an adult woman with stable Graves' hyperthyroidism. CDR3s leave out the opening cysteine and the closing phenylalanine or tryptophan. A D gene is named only where the DNA matches it firmly.

D gene | J gene | V gene | CDR3 protein
NA | TRBJ1-5 | TRBV6-1 | ASSEAGNQPQH
NA | TRBJ2-7 | TRBV28 | ASSPLGFHEQY
TRBD1 | TRBJ2-5 | TRBV29-1 | SVVDRGSGETQY
NA | TRBJ2-7 | TRBV7-6 | ASSLTRNEQY
TRBD2 | TRBJ2-2 | TRBV6-1 | ASRGGTTNTGELF
NA | TRBJ2-7 | TRBV6-5 | ASSYSTRRDLFYEQY
NA | TRBJ2-7 | TRBV12-3/TRBV12-4 | ASSFSLRNEQY
NA | TRBJ1-1 | TRBV6-2/TRBV6-3 | ASSSRVNTEAF
NA | TRBJ1-1 | TRBV6-1 | ASSERQSSTEAF
NA | TRBJ2-6 | TRBV27 | ASSVLSQSYSGANVLT
TRBD2 | TRBJ2-2 | TRBV10-3 | AISSDGSGMYTGELF
TRBD1 | TRBJ2-2 | TRBV12-3/TRBV12-4 | ASRTRQGTGELF
TRBD1 | TRBJ1-1 | TRBV11-2 | ASSLGDRGASDTEAF
NA | TRBJ1-1 | TRBV7-9 | ASSFAGVNTEAF
TRBD1 | TRBJ1-1 | TRBV28 | ASSHPGQLFAEAF
TRBD2 | TRBJ2-2 | TRBV12-3/TRBV12-4 | ASSLEREIAGELF
TRBD1 | TRBJ1-6 | TRBV7-2 | ASSYGQGTSPLH
NA | TRBJ1-5 | TRBV7-8 | ASSATFGQPQH
NA | TRBJ1-4 | TRBV7-2 | ASSLASWEKLF
NA | TRBJ1-3 | TRBV28 | ASMFRRSGNTIY
NA | TRBJ1-3 | TRBV6-1 | ASTLGQVGRNTIY
NA | TRBJ1-5 | TRBV2 | ASSEFPFNQPQH
NA | TRBJ1-1 | TRBV12-3/TRBV12-4 | ASSFSQGFTEAF
TRBD2 | TRBJ2-7 | TRBV7-2 | ASSLGGTSFYEQY
TRBD1 | TRBJ2-5 | TRBV6-1 | ASSGGQKKETQY
NA | TRBJ1-5 | TRBV6-7 | ARDLGQKGNQPQH
NA | TRBJ2-6 | TRBV15 | ATSRERLNVLT
TRBD1 | TRBJ2-2 | TRBV11-1 | ASSQQGAGRELF
TRBD1 | TRBJ1-2 | TRBV12-3/TRBV12-4 | ASSPTGGYGYT
TRBD2 | TRBJ2-5 | TRBV20-1 | SASGRTSGIQETQY
NA | TRBJ1-1 | TRBV2 | ASSADPNTEAF
NA | TRBJ1-2 | TRBV4-2 | ASSQLGGGNYGYT
TRBD1 | TRBJ1-2 | TRBV20-1 | SARPTRDRAVYGYT
TRBD1 | TRBJ2-5 | TRBV29-1 | SVEGGPGQGIQETQY